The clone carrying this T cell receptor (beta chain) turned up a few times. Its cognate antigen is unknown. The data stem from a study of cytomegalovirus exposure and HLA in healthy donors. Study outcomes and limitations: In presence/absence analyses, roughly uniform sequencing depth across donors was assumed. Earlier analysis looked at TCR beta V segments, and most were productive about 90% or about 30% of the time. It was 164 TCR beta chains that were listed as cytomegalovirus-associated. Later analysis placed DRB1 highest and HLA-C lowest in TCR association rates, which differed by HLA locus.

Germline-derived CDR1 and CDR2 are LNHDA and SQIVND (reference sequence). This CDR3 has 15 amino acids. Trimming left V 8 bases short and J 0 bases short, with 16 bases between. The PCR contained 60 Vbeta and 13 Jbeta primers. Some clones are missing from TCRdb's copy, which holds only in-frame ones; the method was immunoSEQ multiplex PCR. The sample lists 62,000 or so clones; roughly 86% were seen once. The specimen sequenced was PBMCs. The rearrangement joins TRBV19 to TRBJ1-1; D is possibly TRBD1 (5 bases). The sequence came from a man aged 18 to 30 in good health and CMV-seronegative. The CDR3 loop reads CASGLGLGMNTEAFF. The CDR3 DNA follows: TGTGCCAGTGGTTTGGGGCTAGGAATGAACACTGAAGCTTTCTTT.